The text below deals with one T cell receptor beta chain. The CDR3 is 14 amino acids. Germline CDR1 and CDR2: SNHLY and FYNNEI. V was cut by 6 bases and J by 3 bases, with 12 bases left in between. Using immunoSEQ multiplex PCR, the repertoire was profiled, and TCRdb retains in-frame clones only, with some absent. The sample comprises 130,000 to 150,000 clones, roughly 94% of which are singletons, and around 14% rests with the top ten. This sample is part of a study of control samples from healthy donors and cancer patients. The TCR sequence derives from a man aged 55 to 70 with colorectal cancer. Sample: PBMCs. The chain employs TRBV2 and TRBJ1-5; D is possibly TRBD1 (6 bases). Here the CDR3 reads CASSGDTNNQPQHF. The CDR3 coding sequence is TGTGCCAGCAGCGGGGACACGAACAATCAGCCCCAGCATTTT.